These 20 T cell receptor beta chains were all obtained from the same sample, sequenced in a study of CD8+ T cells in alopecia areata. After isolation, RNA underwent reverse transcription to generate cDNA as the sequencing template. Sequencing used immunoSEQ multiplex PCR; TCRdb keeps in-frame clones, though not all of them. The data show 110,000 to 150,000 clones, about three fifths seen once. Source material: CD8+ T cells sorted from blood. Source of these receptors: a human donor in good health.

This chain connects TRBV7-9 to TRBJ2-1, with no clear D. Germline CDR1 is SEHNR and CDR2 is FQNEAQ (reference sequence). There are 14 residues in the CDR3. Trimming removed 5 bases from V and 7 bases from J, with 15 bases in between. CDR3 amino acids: CASSTGARSNEQFF. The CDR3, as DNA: TGTGCCAGCAGCACCGGTGCTCGCAGTAATGAGCAGTTCTTC.

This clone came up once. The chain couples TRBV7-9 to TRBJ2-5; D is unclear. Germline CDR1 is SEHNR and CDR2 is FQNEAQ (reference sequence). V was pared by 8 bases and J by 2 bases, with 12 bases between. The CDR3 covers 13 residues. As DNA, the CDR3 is TGTGCCAGCGTTGGGTCTCCACAAGAGACCCAGTACTTC. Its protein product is CASVGSPQETQYF.

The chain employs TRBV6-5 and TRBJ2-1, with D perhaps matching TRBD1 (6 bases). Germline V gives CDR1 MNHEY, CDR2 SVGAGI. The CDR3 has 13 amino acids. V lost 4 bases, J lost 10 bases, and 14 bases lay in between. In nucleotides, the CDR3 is TGTGCCAGCAGTTCCACCAGGGGCAACGAGCAGTTCTTC. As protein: CASSSTRGNEQFF.

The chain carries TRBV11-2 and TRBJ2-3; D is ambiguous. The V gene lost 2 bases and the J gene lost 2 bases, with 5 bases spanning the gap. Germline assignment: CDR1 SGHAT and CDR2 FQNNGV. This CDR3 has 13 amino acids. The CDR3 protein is CASSLPLTDTQYF. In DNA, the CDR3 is TGTGCCAGCAGCTTACCGCTCACAGATACGCAGTATTTT.

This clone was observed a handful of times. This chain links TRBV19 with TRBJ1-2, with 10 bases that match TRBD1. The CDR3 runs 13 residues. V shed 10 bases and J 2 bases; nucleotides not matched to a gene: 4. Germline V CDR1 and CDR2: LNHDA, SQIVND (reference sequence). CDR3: CAIPGQGNYGYTF. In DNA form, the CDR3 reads TGTGCCATTCCGGGACAGGGGAACTATGGCTACACCTTC.

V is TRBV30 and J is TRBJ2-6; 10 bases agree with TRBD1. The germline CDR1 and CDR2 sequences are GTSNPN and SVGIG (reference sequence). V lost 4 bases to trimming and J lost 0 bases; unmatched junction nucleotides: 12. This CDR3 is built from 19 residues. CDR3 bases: TGTGCCTGGATCGGGTATGGGACAGGGGTTAGCTCTGGGGCCAACGTCCTGACTTTC. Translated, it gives CAWIGYGTGVSSGANVLTF.

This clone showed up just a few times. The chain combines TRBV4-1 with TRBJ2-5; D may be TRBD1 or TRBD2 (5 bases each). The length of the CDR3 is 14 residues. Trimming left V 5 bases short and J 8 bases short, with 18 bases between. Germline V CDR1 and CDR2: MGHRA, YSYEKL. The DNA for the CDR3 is TGCGCCAGCAGCTTTCCTGGGACCTCCGCAACCCAGTACTTC. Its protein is CASSFPGTSATQYF.

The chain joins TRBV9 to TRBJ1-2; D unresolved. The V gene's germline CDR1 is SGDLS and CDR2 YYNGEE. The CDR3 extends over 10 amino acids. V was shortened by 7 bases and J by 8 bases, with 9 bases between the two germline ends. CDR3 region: CASGGSGYTF. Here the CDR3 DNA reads TGTGCCAGCGGAGGGTCCGGCTACACCTTC.

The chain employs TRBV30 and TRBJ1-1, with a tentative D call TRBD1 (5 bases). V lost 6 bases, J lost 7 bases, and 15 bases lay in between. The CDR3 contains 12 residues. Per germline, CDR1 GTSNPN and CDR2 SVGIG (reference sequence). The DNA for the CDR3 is TGTGCCTGCCACCGGTGGGGGAGTGAAGCTTTCTTT. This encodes CACHRWGSEAFF.

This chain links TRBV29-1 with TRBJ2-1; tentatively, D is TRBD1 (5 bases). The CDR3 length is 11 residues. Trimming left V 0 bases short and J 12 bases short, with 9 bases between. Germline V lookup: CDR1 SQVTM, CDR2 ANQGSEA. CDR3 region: CSVEDRVGQFF. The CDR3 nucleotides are TGCAGCGTTGAAGACAGGGTTGGGCAGTTCTTC.

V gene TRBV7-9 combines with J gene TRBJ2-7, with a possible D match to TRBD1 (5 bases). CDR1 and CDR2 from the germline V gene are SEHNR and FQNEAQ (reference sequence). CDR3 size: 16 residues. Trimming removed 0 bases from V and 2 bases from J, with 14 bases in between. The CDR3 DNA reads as TGTGCCAGCAGCTTAGCGCGACAGACGACTCCCTACGAGCAGTACTTC. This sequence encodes CASSLARQTTPYEQYF.

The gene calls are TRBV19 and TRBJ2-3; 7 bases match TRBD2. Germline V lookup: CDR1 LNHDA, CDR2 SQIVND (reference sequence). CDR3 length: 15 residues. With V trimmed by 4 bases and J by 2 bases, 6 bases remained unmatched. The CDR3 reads CASSTLAAHTDTQYF. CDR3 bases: TGTGCCAGTAGTACTCTAGCGGCACACACAGATACGCAGTATTTT.

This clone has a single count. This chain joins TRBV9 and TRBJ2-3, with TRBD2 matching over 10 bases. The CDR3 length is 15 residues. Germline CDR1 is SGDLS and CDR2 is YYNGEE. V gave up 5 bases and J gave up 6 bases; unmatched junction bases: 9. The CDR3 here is CASSPRAGGWDTQYF. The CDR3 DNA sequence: TGTGCCAGCAGTCCCCGAGCGGGAGGGTGGGATACGCAGTATTTT.

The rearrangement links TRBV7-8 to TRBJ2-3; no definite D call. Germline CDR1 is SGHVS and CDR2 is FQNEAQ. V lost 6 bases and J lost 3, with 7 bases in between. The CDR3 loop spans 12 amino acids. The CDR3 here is CASRGMTDTQYF. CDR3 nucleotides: TGTGCCAGCAGGGGGATGACAGATACGCAGTATTTT.

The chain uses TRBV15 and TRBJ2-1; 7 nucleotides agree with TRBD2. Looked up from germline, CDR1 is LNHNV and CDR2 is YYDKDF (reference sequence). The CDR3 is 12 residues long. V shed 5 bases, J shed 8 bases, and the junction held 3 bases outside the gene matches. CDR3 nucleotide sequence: TGTGCCACCAGCTCCAGCGGGGATGAGCAGTTCTTC. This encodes CATSSSGDEQFF.

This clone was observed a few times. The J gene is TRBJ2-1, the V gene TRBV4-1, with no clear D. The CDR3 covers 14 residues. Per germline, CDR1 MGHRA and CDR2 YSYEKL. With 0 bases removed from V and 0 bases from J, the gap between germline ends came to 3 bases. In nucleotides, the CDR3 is TGCGCCAGCAGCCAAGAGGGCTCCTACAATGAGCAGTTCTTC. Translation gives CASSQEGSYNEQFF.

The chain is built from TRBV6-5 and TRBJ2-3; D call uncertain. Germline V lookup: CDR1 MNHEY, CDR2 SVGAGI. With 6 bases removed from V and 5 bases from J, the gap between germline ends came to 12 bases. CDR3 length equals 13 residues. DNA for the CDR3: TGTGCCAGCAGCGGAGTAGAAGGAGATACGCAGTATTTT. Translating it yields CASSGVEGDTQYF.

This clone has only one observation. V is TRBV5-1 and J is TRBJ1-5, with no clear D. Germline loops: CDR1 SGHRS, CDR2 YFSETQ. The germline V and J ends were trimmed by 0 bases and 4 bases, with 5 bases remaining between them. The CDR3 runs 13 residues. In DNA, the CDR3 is TGCGCCAGCAGCTTGGCCGGTAATCAGCCCCAGCATTTT. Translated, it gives CASSLAGNQPQHF.

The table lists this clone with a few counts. The CDR3 DNA sequence: TGTGCCTCAGCATCCCTTGGCGCCTACTACGAGCAGTACTTC. It encodes CASASLGAYYEQYF. The chain carries TRBV28 and TRBJ2-7; D not certain. CDR3 length equals 14 residues. Looked up from germline, CDR1 is MDHEN and CDR2 is SYDVKM. V was clipped by 11 bases and J by 3 bases, with 20 bases between them.

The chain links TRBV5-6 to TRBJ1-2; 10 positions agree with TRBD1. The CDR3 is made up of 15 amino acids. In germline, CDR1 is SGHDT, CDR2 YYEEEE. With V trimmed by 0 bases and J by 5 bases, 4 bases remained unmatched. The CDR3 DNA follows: TGTGCCAGCAGCTTGGAGGGACAGGGGAGGTATGGCTACACCTTC. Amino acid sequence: CASSLEGQGRYGYTF.